Each of the 16 T cell receptor beta chains below was sequenced from the same sample in a study of blood T cells in healthy people across ages. The use of a sample-barcoded 5' primer and a J-beta primer mix characterized a second PCR of about 7 to 12 cycles. TCRdb re-called the 5' RACE reads through MiXCR, storing one row per CDR3 protein. The sample has about 540,000 distinct CDR3 sequences; around 24% are singletons. The same specimen was also included in a second study, on T cells of mothers and their children.

Sequencing was carried out using blood. Receptors originate from a boy younger than 18 in good health.

CDR3: CASSIPRSGSPSYNEQFF. In nucleotides, the CDR3 is TGTGCCAGCAGCATACCCAGGTCGGGATCCCCTTCCTACAATGAGCAGTTCTTC. The chain links TRBV7-2 to TRBJ2-1; possible D gene TRBD2, 5 bases. This CDR3 region has 18 residues. V lost 5 bases, J lost 1 base, and 21 bases lay in between. CDR1 is SGHTA, CDR2 FQGNSA, per germline.

The rearrangement links TRBV14 to TRBJ2-7; D not certain. V was trimmed by 4 bases and J by 5 bases, leaving 33 bases between them. Germline assignment: CDR1 SGHDN and CDR2 FVKESK. This CDR3 has 20 amino acids. The chain's CDR3 is CASSPTKFRPSADLRDEQYF. The CDR3 DNA sequence: TGTGCCAGCAGCCCAACAAAATTTCGTCCGTCGGCGGACCTTCGGGACGAGCAGTACTTC.

This clonotype showed up just a few times. The CDR3 sequence: CSARRRLADEQYF. The CDR3 region has the DNA TGCAGTGCTAGAAGGAGACTAGCCGACGAGCAGTACTTC. This chain uses TRBV20-1 with TRBJ2-5; 7 positions match TRBD2. The closer fit of TRBJ2-7 to the DNA end suggests the J call may be wrong. The germline gives CDR1 DFQATT, CDR2 SNEGSKA (reference sequence). The CDR3 contains 13 residues.

This clonotype was observed a few times. The J gene is TRBJ2-7, the V gene TRBV25-1, with D possibly being TRBD1 or TRBD2 (5 bases each). CDR1 and CDR2 (germline): MGHDK, SYGVNS. V lost 5 bases and J lost 0, with 14 bases in between. The CDR3 sequence is 15 residues long. The CDR3 DNA reads TGTGCCAGCAGTCGACGGGACGGTTACTCCTACGAGCAGTACTTC. Encoded protein: CASSRRDGYSYEQYF.

The chain employs TRBV20-1 and TRBJ1-6; 9 nucleotides line up with TRBD1. CDR1 and CDR2 (germline): DFQATT, SNEGSKA (reference sequence). CDR3 length: 14 residues. Unmatched junction bases numbered 6, after V lost 5 bases and J lost 7 bases. In nucleotides, the CDR3 is TGCAGTGCTTCGGACAGGGGAGGCAATTCACCCCTCCACTTT. Amino acids: CSASDRGGNSPLHF.

This clonotype has just a few counts. The chain joins TRBV6-5 to TRBJ2-1; TRBD1 is a possible D gene (5 bases). V was pared by 6 bases and J by 4 bases, with 16 bases between. Germline lookup yields CDR1 MNHEY and CDR2 SVGAGI. This CDR3 is 15 amino acids long. The DNA for the CDR3 is TGTGCCAGCAGCCACGACAGCCTAGTATACAATGAGCAGTTCTTC. Translated: CASSHDSLVYNEQFF.

This clonotype was found a few times. The chain has TRBV7-2 and TRBJ2-7, with TRBD2 as a possible D gene (5 bases). This CDR3 spans 15 amino acids. Trimming took 1 base from V and 2 from J, leaving 12 bases between them. Looked up from germline, CDR1 is SGHTA and CDR2 is FQGNSA. CDR3 sequence (DNA): TGTGCCAGCAGCTTAGGTTCTGGGAGCCCCTACGAGCAGTACTTC. As protein: CASSLGSGSPYEQYF.

This clonotype was seen more than once but under ten times. The chain couples TRBV28 to TRBJ2-5, with TRBD2 as a possible D gene (6 bases). Trimming removed 4 bases from V and 3 bases from J, with 12 bases in between. The CDR3 sequence is 14 residues long. From germline, CDR1 is MDHEN and CDR2 SYDVKM. DNA of the CDR3: TGTGCCAGCAGTTCGCCGGGAGCAAAAGAGACCCAGTACTTC. This sequence encodes CASSSPGAKETQYF.

The chain uses TRBV28 and TRBJ2-4; D gene ambiguous. V was shortened by 5 bases and J by 13 bases, with 15 bases between the two germline ends. The germline CDR1 and CDR2 sequences are MDHEN and SYDVKM. The CDR3 is 12 residues long. CDR3 sequence (DNA): TGTGCCAGCAGTCCCTCCGTAGCAAGCCAGTACTTC. Amino acids: CASSPSVASQYF. The variable domain in full, with the rest retrieved from reference TRBV28 and TRBJ2-4, is DVKVTQSSRYLVKRTGEKVFLECVQDMDHENMFWYRQDPGLGLRLIYFSYDVKMKEKGDIPEGYSVSREKKERFSLILESASTNQTSMYLCASSPSVASQYFGAGTRLSVL.

J is TRBJ2-1 and V is TRBV20-1; maybe TRBD2 (6 bases). The CDR3 length is 12 residues. Trimming stripped 8 bases from V and 5 bases from J, with 13 bases between. Germline lookup yields CDR1 DFQATT and CDR2 SNEGSKA (reference sequence). CDR3 sequence: CSLGLGHNEQFF. The CDR3 coding sequence is TGCAGTCTGGGACTCGGACACAATGAGCAGTTCTTC.

This clonotype was detected only a few times. The chain carries TRBV7-9 and TRBJ2-2, with a tentative D call TRBD1 (5 bases). From germline, CDR1 is SEHNR and CDR2 FQNEAQ (reference sequence). V lost 5 bases to trimming and J lost 5 bases, with 15 bases between them. The CDR3 sequence is 15 residues long. CDR3 sequence: CASSLGPITTGELFF. CDR3 sequence (DNA): TGTGCCAGCAGCCTGGGGCCAATCACTACCGGGGAGCTGTTTTTT.

This chain links TRBV9 with TRBJ2-3, with D possibly being TRBD1 or TRBD2 (6 bases each). CDR3 length: 17 amino acids. Deletions cut 3 bases from V and 2 bases from J, with 19 bases between. Germline CDR1 and CDR2: SGDLS and YYNGEE. CDR3 protein: CASSERGVIADTDTQYF. The CDR3 nucleotides are TGTGCCAGCAGCGAGAGGGGGGTCATAGCCGACACAGATACGCAGTATTTT.

This chain joins TRBV12-3 or TRBV12-4 and TRBJ2-1; D is unclear. The CDR3 is made up of 17 amino acids. With 6 bases removed from V and 1 base from J, the gap between germline ends came to 19 bases. The CDR3 nucleotides read TGTGCCAGCAGCCTAGGGATTGAGAAAGGGTCCTACAATGAGCAGTTCTTC. Protein product: CASSLGIEKGSYNEQFF.

This clonotype was recorded many times. V usage is TRBV6-2 or TRBV6-3 and J usage is TRBJ2-7, with 10 positions matching TRBD1. V shed 6 bases, J shed 5 bases, and the junction held 7 bases outside the gene matches. This CDR3 is built from 14 residues. Germline lookup yields CDR1 MNHEY and CDR2 SVGEGT. The CDR3 DNA reads TGTGCCAGCAGCCGAGACAGGGGGCTCGACGAGCAGTACTTC. It encodes CASSRDRGLDEQYF.

This clonotype has more than one count but fewer than ten. V is TRBV6-1 and J is TRBJ2-1; 12 positions agree with TRBD2. The germline V gene has CDR1 MNHNS and CDR2 SASEGT. J gave up 8 bases and V 0 bases, and 2 bases lay outside the gene matches. The CDR3 length is 15 residues. This CDR3 is CASSEATSGSDEQFF. In nucleotides, the CDR3 is TGTGCCAGCAGTGAAGCGACTAGCGGGAGCGATGAGCAGTTCTTC.

In this sample, this clonotype turned up a few times. The CDR3 region has the DNA TGTGCCAGCAGTCTAGCGGAGCGATCCTACGAGCAGTACTTC. Translated: CASSLAERSYEQYF. The chain recombines TRBV28 with TRBJ2-7, with 7 bases matching TRBD2. Trimming took 5 bases from V and 1 from J; bases not matched to a gene: 5. Per germline, CDR1 MDHEN and CDR2 SYDVKM. The CDR3 contains 14 residues.